This is a list of T cell receptor beta chains from one sample in a study of neurological immune-mediated disorders. TCRdb used MiXCR to reprocess the 5' RACE reads, holding one entry per CDR3 protein. Here the sample spans about 44,000 distinct CDR3 sequences, about a fifth being singletons. Sequencing was carried out using PBMCs. The receptors stem from a man between 60 and 70 years old with HTLV-1-associated myelopathy (HAM/TSP). Each CDR3 is given with its conserved first and last residue. The order of the fields is CDR3 DNA, CDR3 protein, D gene, V gene, clone size, J gene. A D gene is named only where the DNA matches it firmly. Clone sizes are given selectively: once, few, many, or a class where the clone is expanded.

CDR3 DNA: TGCGCCAGCAGCTTGGGACAACCGGGGGAGCAGTACTTC
CDR3 protein: CASSLGQPGEQYF
D gene: .
V gene: TRBV5-1
clone size: many
J gene: TRBJ2-7

CDR3 DNA: TGTGCCAGCAGCCAATCCGGCAATGAGCAGTTCTTC
CDR3 protein: CASSQSGNEQFF
D gene: .
V gene: TRBV3-1
clone size: many
J gene: TRBJ2-1

CDR3 DNA: TGCGCCAGCAGTCCTGGGGGGGGGAATGTCGGAGATACGCAGTATTTT
CDR3 protein: CASSPGGGNVGDTQYF
D gene: TRBD2
V gene: TRBV5-1
clone size: many
J gene: TRBJ2-3

CDR3 DNA: TGTGCCAGCTCACCGGGGACTAGCGCTACCGGGGAGCTGTTTTTT
CDR3 protein: CASSPGTSATGELFF
D gene: TRBD2
V gene: TRBV18
clone size: many
J gene: TRBJ2-2

CDR3 DNA: TGTGCCAGCAGCTTGTCCGGAGTAGCCAAAAACATTCAGTACTTC
CDR3 protein: CASSLSGVAKNIQYF
D gene: .
V gene: TRBV5-5
clone size: many
J gene: TRBJ2-4

CDR3 DNA: TGTGCCAGCCTCCCTATTGGGGGCGAGCAGTACTTC
CDR3 protein: CASLPIGGEQYF
D gene: .
V gene: TRBV12-3/TRBV12-4
clone size: many
J gene: TRBJ2-7

CDR3 DNA: TGTGCCAGCAGTTACGGAGCGGGACTAGCGGACCTCTACGAGCAGTACTTC
CDR3 protein: CASSYGAGLADLYEQYF
D gene: TRBD2
V gene: TRBV6-2/TRBV6-3
clone size: many
J gene: TRBJ2-7

CDR3 DNA: TGTGCCAGCAGCTGGGGGACTTCAGGCGGAAAACTGTTTTTT
CDR3 protein: CASSWGTSGGKLFF
D gene: .
V gene: TRBV11-2
clone size: many
J gene: TRBJ1-4

CDR3 DNA: TGTGCCAGCTGTGCGACAGGGGGAGAGACCCAGTACTTC
CDR3 protein: CASCATGGETQYF
D gene: TRBD1
V gene: TRBV12-3/TRBV12-4
clone size: many
J gene: TRBJ2-5

CDR3 DNA: TGTGCCAGCAGTTACGCTAGGGGTAACACCGGGGAGCTGTTTTTT
CDR3 protein: CASSYARGNTGELFF
D gene: .
V gene: TRBV6-5
clone size: many
J gene: TRBJ2-2

CDR3 DNA: TGCAGTGCAAATCGACAGGGGCCAGATACGCAGTATTTT
CDR3 protein: CSANRQGPDTQYF
D gene: TRBD1
V gene: TRBV20-1
clone size: many
J gene: TRBJ2-3

CDR3 DNA: TGTGCCAGCAGCTTCTGGGGAGATAATTCACCCCTCCACTTT
CDR3 protein: CASSFWGDNSPLHF
D gene: .
V gene: TRBV11-1
clone size: many
J gene: TRBJ1-6

CDR3 DNA: TGTGCCAGCAGCCGGACTAGCGGGGTGGATGAGCAGTTCTTC
CDR3 protein: CASSRTSGVDEQFF
D gene: TRBD2
V gene: TRBV7-7
clone size: .
J gene: TRBJ2-1

CDR3 DNA: TGTGCCTGGAAACTAGCGCAAACGGATGAGCAGTTCTTC
CDR3 protein: CAWKLAQTDEQFF
D gene: TRBD2
V gene: TRBV30
clone size: many
J gene: TRBJ2-1

CDR3 DNA: TGTGCCAGCAGCTCCGGGACAGGATCCTCTGGGGCCAACGTCCTGACTTTC
CDR3 protein: CASSSGTGSSGANVLTF
D gene: TRBD1
V gene: TRBV7-8
clone size: many
J gene: TRBJ2-6

CDR3 DNA: TGCAGCGTCGGAGGGTTGGAACAGCCCCAGCATTTT
CDR3 protein: CSVGGLEQPQHF
D gene: .
V gene: TRBV29-1
clone size: .
J gene: TRBJ1-5

CDR3 DNA: TGTGCCAGCAGCGTAGTCCCTTACGGCACAGATACGCAGTATTTT
CDR3 protein: CASSVVPYGTDTQYF
D gene: .
V gene: TRBV9
clone size: .
J gene: TRBJ2-3

CDR3 DNA: TGTGCCATCAGTGGCTTGAATGGACAGCCCCAGCATTTT
CDR3 protein: CAISGLNGQPQHF
D gene: .
V gene: TRBV10-3
clone size: .
J gene: TRBJ1-5

CDR3 DNA: TGTGCCAGCAGCCCAGATACCCTAGCCAAAAACATTCAGTACTTC
CDR3 protein: CASSPDTLAKNIQYF
D gene: .
V gene: TRBV7-2
clone size: many
J gene: TRBJ2-4

CDR3 DNA: TGTGCCAGCAGCGTCAGCGGGACTAGCGGGAGCTCCTACAATGAGCAGTTCTTC
CDR3 protein: CASSVSGTSGSSYNEQFF
D gene: TRBD2
V gene: TRBV9
clone size: many
J gene: TRBJ2-1

CDR3 DNA: TGCAGTGGATCCCGTGGGACAGGGGAAAATGAGCAGTTCTTC
CDR3 protein: CSGSRGTGENEQFF
D gene: TRBD1
V gene: TRBV20-1
clone size: .
J gene: TRBJ2-1

CDR3 DNA: TGTGCCAGCCGGGACAACCGGGGGGGTGAAGCTTTCTTT
CDR3 protein: CASRDNRGGEAFF
D gene: .
V gene: TRBV25-1
clone size: many
J gene: TRBJ1-1

CDR3 DNA: TGCGCCAGCAGCCAAGAAGGACACCTGACAGAGACCCAGTACTTC
CDR3 protein: CASSQEGHLTETQYF
D gene: .
V gene: TRBV4-1
clone size: .
J gene: TRBJ2-5

CDR3 DNA: TGCAGTGCCTTGGGGACTAGCTTCTCCTACAATGAGCAGTTCTTC
CDR3 protein: CSALGTSFSYNEQFF
D gene: TRBD2
V gene: TRBV20-1
clone size: many
J gene: TRBJ2-1